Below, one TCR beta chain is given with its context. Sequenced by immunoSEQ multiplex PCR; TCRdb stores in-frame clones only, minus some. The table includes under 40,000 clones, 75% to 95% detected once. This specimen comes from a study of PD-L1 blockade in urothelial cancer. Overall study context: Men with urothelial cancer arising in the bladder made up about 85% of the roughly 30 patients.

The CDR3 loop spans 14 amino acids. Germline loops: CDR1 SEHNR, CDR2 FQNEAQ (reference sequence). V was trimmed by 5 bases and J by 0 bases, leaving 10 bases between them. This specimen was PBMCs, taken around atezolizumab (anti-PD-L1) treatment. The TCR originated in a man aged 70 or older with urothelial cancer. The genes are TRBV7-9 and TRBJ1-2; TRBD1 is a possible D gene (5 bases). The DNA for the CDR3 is TGTGCCAGCAGCACCAGGGAAGCTAACTATGGCTACACCTTC. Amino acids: CASSTREANYGYTF.